This is a list of T cell receptor beta chains from one sample in a study of CD8+CD57+ T cells in acquired aplastic anemia. Each CDR3 protein is one row after TCRdb ran MiXCR on the reads. The data contain 200,000 or so distinct CDR3 sequences, roughly 50% of them seen just once; the ten biggest clones take up just under 20%. Sequenced input: sorted CD4+, CD8+, or CD8+CD57+ T cells (not recorded which) from PBMCs. The receptor set was obtained from a human donor with aplastic anemia. Both conserved end residues are trimmed from each CDR3. D genes are given only for firm matches.

cdr3_length | v_call | d_call | cdr3_aa
13 | TRBV19 | NA | ASSPSGGANEKLF
14 | TRBV3-1 | NA | ASSPTGAIYNSPLH
11 | TRBV29-1 | NA | SVETDRNTEAF
10 | TRBV20-1 | NA | SARDGEYEQF
14 | TRBV4-1 | TRBD1 | ACSQGPDRRNTEAF
12 | TRBV14 | NA | ASKLGPANTEAF
11 | TRBV20-1 | NA | SASFGATYGYT
13 | TRBV7-8 | TRBD1 | ASSTAPQGAGGYT
17 | TRBV7-3 | TRBD2 | ASSLRGLAGGQGTDTQY
13 | TRBV19 | TRBD1 | ASSIRGQGTNVLT
10 | TRBV19 | NA | ASSRLGGELF
14 | TRBV25-1 | NA | ASGASEVGAAGELF
12 | TRBV7-2 | TRBD1 | ASSLVDRDDEQF
11 | TRBV7-2 | NA | ASSRVGDQPQH
11 | TRBV10-1 | NA | ASSEGPEETQY
12 | TRBV12-3/TRBV12-4 | NA | ASMRGGGRDTQY
12 | TRBV2 | TRBD1 | ASRTGTEDTEAF
10 | TRBV24-1 | NA | ATSRGEGPQH
13 | TRBV20-1 | NA | SARERWGSGNTIY
13 | TRBV5-6 | TRBD1 | ASSPPDRGVYGYT
14 | TRBV20-1 | NA | SARDGRSGNTDTQY
12 | TRBV29-1 | TRBD2 | SLGSGGATDTQY
11 | TRBV5-6 | NA | ASSLRPNQPQH
12 | TRBV12-3/TRBV12-4 | TRBD1 | ASSPTGAFQPQH
11 | TRBV9 | NA | ASSVETGGEQY
13 | TRBV12-5 | NA | ASGLMTGVGETQY